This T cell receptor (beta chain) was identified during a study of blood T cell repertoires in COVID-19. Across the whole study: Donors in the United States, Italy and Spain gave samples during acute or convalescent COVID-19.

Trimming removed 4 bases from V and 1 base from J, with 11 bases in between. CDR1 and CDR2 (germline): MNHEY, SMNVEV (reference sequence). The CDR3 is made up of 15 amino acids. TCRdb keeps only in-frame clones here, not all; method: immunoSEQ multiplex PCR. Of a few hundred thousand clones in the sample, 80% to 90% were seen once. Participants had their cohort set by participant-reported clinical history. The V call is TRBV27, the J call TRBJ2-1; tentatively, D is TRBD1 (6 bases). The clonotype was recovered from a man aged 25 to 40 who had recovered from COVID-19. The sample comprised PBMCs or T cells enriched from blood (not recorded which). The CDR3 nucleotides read TGTGCCAGCAGTTGGGGGCATCCGTCCTACAATGAGCAGTTCTTC. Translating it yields CASSWGHPSYNEQFF.